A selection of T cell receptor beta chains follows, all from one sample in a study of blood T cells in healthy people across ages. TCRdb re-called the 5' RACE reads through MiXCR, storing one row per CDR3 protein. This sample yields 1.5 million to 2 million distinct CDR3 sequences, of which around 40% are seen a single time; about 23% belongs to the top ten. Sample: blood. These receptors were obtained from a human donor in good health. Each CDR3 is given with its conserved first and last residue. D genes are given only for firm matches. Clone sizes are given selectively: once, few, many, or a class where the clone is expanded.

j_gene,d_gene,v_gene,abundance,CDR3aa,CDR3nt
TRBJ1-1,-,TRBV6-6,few,CASSPGQAPNTEAFF,TGTGCCAGCAGTCCCGGACAAGCTCCGAACACTGAAGCTTTCTTT
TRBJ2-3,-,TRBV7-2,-,CAGSLGQLSDTQYF,TGTGCCGGCAGCTTAGGACAACTCTCGGATACGCAGTATTTT
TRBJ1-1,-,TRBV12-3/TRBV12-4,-,CASSLYLEAFF,TGTGCCAGCAGTCTCTATTTAGAAGCTTTCTTT
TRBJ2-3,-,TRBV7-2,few,CASSLPIWDTQYF,TGTGCCAGCAGCTTACCCATTTGGGATACGCAGTATTTT
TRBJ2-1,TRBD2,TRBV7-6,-,CASSHRFQGTRPGNEQFF,TGTGCCAGCAGCCACAGATTCCAAGGGACTAGACCAGGCAATGAGCAGTTCTTC
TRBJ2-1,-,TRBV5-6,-,CASSLVRQGGNEQFF,TGTGCCAGCAGCTTGGTTCGTCAGGGCGGCAATGAGCAGTTCTTC
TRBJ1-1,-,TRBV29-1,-,CSVEEAQYTEAFF,TGCAGCGTTGAAGAAGCGCAATACACTGAAGCTTTCTTT
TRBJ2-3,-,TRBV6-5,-,CASSYSRGEGDTQYF,TGTGCCAGCAGTTACTCTAGGGGGGAGGGTGATACGCAGTATTTT
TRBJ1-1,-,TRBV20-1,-,CSARGLIVTNTEAFF,TGCAGTGCTAGAGGGTTGATCGTTACGAACACTGAAGCTTTCTTT
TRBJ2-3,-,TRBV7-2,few,CASSLLLGGDTQYF,TGTGCCAGCAGCTTACTCCTCGGCGGGGATACGCAGTATTTT
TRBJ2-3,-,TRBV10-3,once,CAISALSDTQYF,TGTGCCATCAGCGCCCTATCCGATACGCAGTATTTT